This record covers a single T cell receptor (beta chain). TCRdb called the PCR reads again in MiXCR, with one record for every CDR3 protein. This sample has fewer than 350,000 distinct CDR3 sequences; roughly 23% occur once, and the top ten carry approximately 0.83%. This CDR3 has 15 residues. Germline trimming cut 1 base from V and 13 bases from J; bases unmatched to any gene: 9. The sample comes from a study of molecular identifiers for immune sequencing clone quantification. The TCR originated in a human donor in good health. Some libraries in this study had Jurkat cell RNA spiked in. Input material: naive CD8+ T cells from blood, with Jurkat cell RNA spiked in. Subset indicated: FACS-sorted CD8+CD4-CCR7+CD45RA+ naive T cells. The chain carries TRBV12-3 or TRBV12-4 and TRBJ2-3; 12 positions agree with TRBD2. As DNA, the CDR3 is TGTGCCAGCAGTTTAGAGGCTAGCGGGGGGGAGGTTAAGTATTTT. Amino acids: CASSLEASGGEVKYF.